The 18 T cell receptor beta chains listed next were all sequenced from one sample in a study of graft-versus-host responses after intestinal transplantation (dated by TCRdb to the early 2020s). This specimen's time point label, per the study, means: cells obtained before transplantation from donor or recipient. Library preparation was by the immunoSEQ multiplex PCR assay. Drawn from immuneACCESS, this table holds only the in-frame rearrangements with V and J called that TCRdb kept. Clones are partly lost; checked studies trace under half to an unresolved V gene and leave the rest unexplained. Within this sample are approximately 82,000 clones, with 91% of them counted one time only. Jointly, the top ten make up roughly 0.1% of the sample. Antigens for these TCRs are unknown. Sequencing used unstimulated CD4+ T cells sorted from spleen or lymph node cells, obtained before intestinal transplant. Source of these receptors: a human donor who received an intestinal transplant.

The CDR3 is CASSIQLQGAEAFF. DNA of the CDR3: TGTGCCAGTAGTATTCAGCTACAGGGGGCTGAAGCTTTCTTT. The chain has TRBV19 and TRBJ1-1; 8 nucleotides line up with TRBD1. The CDR3 runs 14 residues. Looked up from germline, CDR1 is LNHDA and CDR2 is SQIVND (reference sequence). V lost 3 bases, J lost 6 bases, and 6 bases stayed unmatched.

The CDR3 bases are TGTGCCAGCAGCGAGCATACTAGCACAGATACGCAGTATTTT. Translating it yields CASSEHTSTDTQYF. The chain has TRBV9 and TRBJ2-3; no reliable D call. There are 14 residues in the CDR3. Germline CDR1 is SGDLS and CDR2 is YYNGEE. Trimming left V 3 bases short and J 0 bases short, with 8 bases between.

This chain joins TRBV7-2 and TRBJ1-2; D is unclear. The ends were cut back, 2 bases at V and 5 bases at J, with 6 bases in the middle. The CDR3 is 12 residues long. CDR1 and CDR2 (germline): SGHTA, FQGNSA. CDR3 sequence (DNA): TGTGCCAGCAGCTTAACGGAGTATGGCTACACCTTC. This sequence encodes CASSLTEYGYTF.

With regard to this clone: Additional DNA sequences in this sample encode the identical CDR3. The chain employs TRBV19 and TRBJ1-5; no clear D gene. The V end was cut by 1 base, the J end by 0 bases, with 7 bases between. The CDR3 sequence is 15 residues long. Germline V CDR1 and CDR2: LNHDA, SQIVND (reference sequence). This CDR3 is CASSIVADSNQPQHF. CDR3 bases: TGTGCCAGTAGTATAGTCGCAGATAGCAATCAGCCCCAGCATTTT. The full variable domain, completed using reference TRBV19 and TRBJ1-5, is DGGITQSPKYLFRKEGQNVTLSCEQNLNHDAMYWYRQDPGQGLRLIYYSQIVNDFQKGDIAEGYSVSREKKESFPLTVTSAQKNPTAFYLCASSIVADSNQPQHFGDGTRLSIL.

This chain uses TRBV6-1 with TRBJ2-6; D gene unclear. This CDR3 contains 15 residues. V lost 5 bases and J lost 0, with 8 bases in between. Germline loops: CDR1 MNHNS, CDR2 SASEGT. The CDR3 nucleotides are TGTGCCAGCAGTCCCCTTAACTCTGGGGCCAACGTCCTGACTTTC. It is translated as CASSPLNSGANVLTF.

V gene TRBV21-1 combines with J gene TRBJ1-2; TRBD1, the table's D call, lacks a check against the DNA. TRBV21-1 is shown as a pseudogene. CDR3 size: 15 residues. This chain's CDR3 is CATHRRSSAVYGYTF. The CDR3 nucleotides read TGTGCCACCCACAGGCGCTCGAGCGCGGTCTATGGCTACACCTTC.

CDR3 coding DNA: TGTGCCAGCAGCCCCGACAGGGGAGCTTTCTTT. Translating gives CASSPDRGAFF. V and J are TRBV7-2 and TRBJ1-1; 8 bases line up with TRBD1. V trimming: 5 bases; J trimming: 10 bases; junction bases outside the gene matches: 3. The germline CDR1 and CDR2 sequences are SGHTA and FQGNSA. The CDR3 runs 11 residues.

The chain employs TRBV9 and TRBJ1-1; D gene ambiguous. Trimming pared 0 bases from V and 8 bases from J, leaving 5 bases between. Looked up from germline, CDR1 is SGDLS and CDR2 is YYNGEE. The CDR3 totals 11 residues. CDR3: CASSVALEAFF. DNA for the CDR3: TGTGCCAGCAGCGTAGCACTGGAAGCTTTCTTT.

The chain combines TRBV9 with TRBJ1-1, with D possibly TRBD1 on 6 matching bases. Per germline, CDR1 SGDLS and CDR2 YYNGEE. V lost 2 bases to trimming and J lost 0 bases, with 14 bases between them. This CDR3 contains 16 residues. CDR3 sequence (DNA): TGTGCCAGCAGCGTCACGAGGGGGGGGCTGAACACTGAAGCTTTCTTT. Protein: CASSVTRGGLNTEAFF.

This chain uses TRBV7-2 with TRBJ1-1; a possible D gene is TRBD1 (5 bases). The CDR3 extends over 16 amino acids. The germline V gene has CDR1 SGHTA and CDR2 FQGNSA. V lost 4 bases to trimming and J lost 5 bases, with 20 bases between them. CDR3 DNA sequence: TGTGCCAGCAGCTGGGGGAGGGGTTTCTCGGGGACTGAAGCTTTCTTT. Protein: CASSWGRGFSGTEAFF.

The chain carries TRBV9 and TRBJ1-4; D not resolved. This CDR3 region has 17 residues. CDR1 and CDR2 (germline): SGDLS, YYNGEE. V gave up 2 bases and J gave up 7 bases, with 21 bases separating them. The CDR3 region has the DNA TGTGCCAGCAGCGTTAGTAGCCCCGGGAGGAAGGGTGAAAAACTGTTTTTT. Translating it yields CASSVSSPGRKGEKLFF.

CDR3 sequence reads: CASSLEWTGGLQNTEAFF. The CDR3 coding sequence is TGCGCCAGCAGCTTGGAATGGACAGGGGGTCTTCAGAACACTGAAGCTTTCTTT. The chain recombines TRBV5-1 with TRBJ1-1; 10 bases are shared with TRBD1. The CDR3 is 18 amino acids. The germline CDR1 and CDR2 sequences are SGHRS and YFSETQ. Trimming took 0 bases from V and 1 from J; bases not matched to a gene: 9.

The rearrangement uses TRBV5-1 and TRBJ2-1; D is perhaps TRBD1 (7 bases). Germline CDR1 reads SGHRS; CDR2 reads YFSETQ. Trimming took 5 bases from V and 4 from J, leaving 13 bases between them. CDR3 size: 14 residues. CDR3 sequence: CASRGGQTYNEQFF. The CDR3 DNA sequence: TGCGCCAGCAGGGGGGGACAGACATACAATGAGCAGTTCTTC.

The chain combines TRBV7-2 with TRBJ1-1, with D possibly being TRBD1 (5 bases). Germline CDR1 reads SGHTA; CDR2 reads FQGNSA. The ends were cut back, 0 bases at V and 1 base at J, with 9 bases in the middle. The CDR3 extends over 15 amino acids. The CDR3 loop is CASSLALGGNTEAFF. CDR3 bases: TGTGCCAGCAGCTTAGCGCTGGGGGGGAACACTGAAGCTTTCTTT.

The chain combines TRBV5-6 with TRBJ2-7; a possible D gene is TRBD2 (7 bases). CDR3 length: 12 amino acids. CDR1 is SGHDT, CDR2 YYEEEE, per germline. The V end was cut by 4 bases, the J end by 6 bases, with 11 bases between. The CDR3 spells CASSGRGGEQYF. In DNA form, the CDR3 reads TGTGCCAGCAGCGGGAGGGGGGGCGAGCAGTACTTC.

The chain has TRBV9 and TRBJ2-5; tentative D call: TRBD1 (6 bases). Deletions cut 5 bases from V and 7 bases from J, with 15 bases between. The CDR3 contains 13 residues. From germline, CDR1 is SGDLS and CDR2 YYNGEE. CDR3 DNA: TGTGCCAGCAGAGGACAGACTGAGGGGACCCAGTACTTC. This sequence encodes CASRGQTEGTQYF. Looking up the rest from reference TRBV9 and TRBJ2-5 gives the full variable domain: DSGVTQTPKHLITATGQRVTLRCSPRSGDLSVYWYQQSLDQGLQFLIQYYNGEERAKGNILERFSAQQFPDLHSELNLSSLELGDSALYFCASRGQTEGTQYFGPGTRLLVL.

The chain is built from TRBV9 and TRBJ2-7; 8 bases are shared with TRBD2. Germline CDR1 and CDR2: SGDLS and YYNGEE. This CDR3 has 15 residues. Trimming cost V 4 bases and J 0 bases; bases outside gene matches: 6. CDR3 DNA: TGTGCCAGCAGCCCGGGGGGGGGATACTCCTACGAGCAGTACTTC. Amino acids: CASSPGGGYSYEQYF.

V and J are TRBV19 and TRBJ1-1, with unresolved D. CDR1 LNHDA and CDR2 SQIVND come from the germline V gene (reference sequence). This CDR3 is built from 13 residues. V lost 9 bases and J 0 bases, leaving 11 bases between the germline ends. The DNA for the CDR3 is TGTGCCAGCACGCTTTCAGTGAACACTGAAGCTTTCTTT. The encoded protein is CASTLSVNTEAFF.